This paragraph covers one T cell receptor (beta chain) sequence. Its antigen remains unidentified. Per-nucleotide qualities are absent, and no much larger clonotype sits a single base away. These data belong to a study of cytomegalovirus exposure and HLA in healthy donors (dated by TCRdb to 2017 to 2019). Regarding the complete study: An earlier analysis of some 600 of the donors reported about 280 Gb of sequence data and 100 million to 120 million unique TCR beta sequences obtained from about 170 million T cells. In addition to the first cohort of roughly 670 subjects, a separate validation cohort of around 110 different subjects was used. Because of strong linkage in the cohort, four to six DR-DQ haplotypes were treated as single units for association and clustering. The later analysis used no new phenotypic data to find candidate immune exposures, relying instead on TCR beta sequences and their occurrence across donors. A later genetic analysis took genome-wide SNP genotypes for about 55% of the 666 donors and used that subset as a discovery cohort. Using immunosequencing, the study profiled T cell repertoires from 666 subjects and related those repertoires to cytomegalovirus serostatus. Donor age, sex, ethnicity and CMV serostatus were collected together with the repertoire data. Every discovery cohort repertoire had been produced on one sequencing platform. About 280 gigabases of sequencing data and roughly 80 million unique TCR sequences made up an early release that covered several hundred HLA-typed donors. The study combined high-throughput TCR immunosequencing, statistical association of individual TCRs with disease status, and machine learning to predict cytomegalovirus infection status. Of the roughly 400 genotyped donors, over 70% fell in the genetic ancestry cluster associated with self-reported Caucasian donors. In an earlier analysis of 587 of the donors, high-throughput TCR beta sequencing was used to judge whether each TCR beta V gene segment behaved as functional or pseudogenic. Typing coverage varied by locus: about 620-630 donors for A, B, C, DRB1 and DQB1; approximately 520 for DQA1; over 600 for DPA1; about 450 for DPB1. To study patterns of TCR occurrence, a later analysis re-analyzed previously published TCR beta repertoires from around 700 donors and added high-resolution HLA genotyping. The aim of the study was to test whether cataloging public T cell receptors could identify signatures of past pathogen exposure. On average, roughly 240,000 unique TCR beta nucleotide sequences were sequenced per donor among some 430 genotyped donors of the cohort, with approximately 18% of those sequences being non-productive. Both class I and class II loci were covered by HLA typing, at four-digit resolution. Here is what the overall study found, with its caveats: The authors suggested that the approach could potentially be extended to other disease states and immunological phenotypes. A later analysis found that most CMV-associated TCR beta chains appeared HLA-restricted, with HLA associations seemingly driven largely by CMV exposure. The classifier was reported to diagnose cytomegalovirus status with high specificity and sensitivity in both the original and validation cohorts. An earlier analysis of some 560 of the donors showed that most TCR beta V segments appeared in productive rearrangements either about 87% or about 30% of the time, which broadly matched IMGT annotations. Some IMGT-functional V segments, including TRBV6-2 and TRBV6-3, could not be told apart with the 87-base-pair reads, so those segments were excluded. A later analysis associated about 16,000 TCR beta sequences with specific HLA alleles at a false discovery rate of 0.05. A later genetic analysis associated a missense DCLRE1C variant with V-gene and J-gene trimming of TCR beta chains, and an independent cohort replicated the association. When HLA alleles, especially DR and DQ, strongly co-occurred, attributing TCR associations to individual alleles was difficult. In a later analysis, the rate of TCR association differed among HLA loci, with DRB1 alleles having the most associated TCRs and HLA-C alleles having the fewest. Correlated functional status among segregating V segments might be attributable to linkage disequilibrium, but an unknown experimental factor could not be ruled out. In a later genetic analysis, fewer N-insertions in productive TCRs were reported among donors in an Asian-associated ancestry cluster than the roughly 700-donor mean. For the cohort, immune exposure information was limited to CMV serostatus. Roughly uniform sequencing depth across donors was assumed in presence/absence analyses, although this assumption may not hold. HLA typing was unavailable for some donors at each locus, so association tests used only the typed subset. The earlier analysis of some 560 of the donors excluded 15 to 20 rarely observed V segments, including chromosome 9 orphons, because counts were too low. The cohort was sequenced for TCR beta chains only, and without alpha or paired-chain data the features that could be detected were limited. Most TCR sequences were seen in very few donors, while some public TCRs were found in many individuals. A further reported finding was that TCR beta sequences accurately predicted the HLA-A and HLA-B alleles for most subjects in the first cohort. In a later analysis, HLA-associated TCR beta chains showed more clonal expansion and lower generation probabilities than non-associated chains that were equally common. According to a later analysis, parvovirus B19, influenza, CMV and Epstein-Barr virus appeared linked to several top co-occurrence clusters. In the study, about 150 TCR beta chains were listed as associated with cytomegalovirus. A cluster of highly shared sequence variants was judged likely to represent a technical artifact of the sequencing pipeline. A few of the identified cytomegalovirus-associated TCR beta chains were confirmed in vitro to be specific for cytomegalovirus antigens.

The method was the immunoSEQ multiplex PCR assay. The multiplex PCR relied on a mix of 60 forward primers for TCR Vbeta segments and 13 reverse primers for TCR Jbeta segments. The CDR3 region of rearranged TCR beta genes was amplified from genomic DNA by a multiplex PCR assay. The amplified TCR beta libraries were sequenced on the Illumina HiSeq System as 87-base-pair reads. In the authors' own workflow: In a later analysis, about 80 million unique TCR beta chains were counted across the approximately 640 repertoires, and around 11 million of these chains were shared by at least two donors. To remove PCR and sequencing errors, raw reads were error-corrected and collapsed into unique sequences using a nearest-neighbor algorithm that merged closely related sequences. To assign V, D and J gene segments, CDR3 sequences were aligned to IMGT reference sequences. Each retained sequence needed at least a six-nucleotide match to both a V gene segment and a J gene segment. A rearrangement was called productive if the CDR3 had no stop codons and remained in frame with V and J, and every other rearrangement was called non-productive. Following IMGT convention, CDR3 was defined as the stretch from the second conserved V-encoded cysteine up to the conserved J-encoded phenylalanine. In an earlier analysis of 550 to 650 of the donors, sequences lacking an unambiguous match to a single V gene segment were excluded. An earlier analysis of 500 to 600 of the donors classified V segments as functional when productive rearrangements were above 56.7% and as segregating when the standard deviation between donors was above 5%. A statistical classification framework was built to diagnose cytomegalovirus status from the catalog of TCR beta chain sequences. A later analysis assigned V and J genes by comparing TCR nucleotide sequences with IMGT/GENE-DB human TR gene sequences. In a later analysis, CDR3 sequences and most-parsimonious VDJ recombination scenarios were assigned using the TCRdist pipeline. In a later analysis, every TCR beta chain was defined by the combination of its CDR3 amino acid sequence and its V-gene family, and reads without a unique V-gene family were dropped. In a later analysis, nearly 600 highly shared, low-generation-probability nucleotide sequences were removed to address suspected cross-contamination and a sequencing artifact. A later analysis calculated a clonal expansion index for each public chain from normalized within-repertoire ranks of inferred template counts. A later analysis computed generation probabilities with a VDJ recombination model fitted to out-of-frame rearrangements, and checked the results against IGoR. In a later analysis, TCR-TCR, TCR-HLA and TCR-CMV co-occurrence was scored with hypergeometric tests, and a repertoire-size bias correction was applied to TCR pairs. In a later analysis, false discovery rates were estimated by permuting HLA or CMV assignments 20 times. In a later analysis, co-occurring TCRs were grouped with DBSCAN, and TCRdist sequence similarity was added when clustering was performed within HLA-allele-positive subsets. For co-occurrence clustering, repertoires with fewer than 30,000 or more than 120,000 public chains were excluded, along with four to six repertoires with anomalous nucleotide sharing. The clones in this table, taken by TCRdb from immuneACCESS, are in-frame only. Not every clone is retained; where verified, under half of the shortfall comes from an unresolved V gene, and the cause of the rest is unknown. That table furnishes V, J and clone size, whereas the DNA furnished D and trimming. The sample table records over 95,000 clones; over 60% of these occur just once. The ten largest make up 7.5% to 9% of the sample.

Compared with germline, V lacks 7 bases and J lacks 4 bases; bases without a gene match: 2. Taken from the germline V gene, the CDR1 and CDR2 loops are MNHEY and SVGAGI. Spanning cysteine to phenylalanine, the CDR3 consists of 12 amino acids. Only the CDR3 DNA stays, 36 bases, in frame from base 1. The cohort was made up of several hundred healthy bone marrow donors. At the time of sampling, every cohort member was nominally healthy, though immune exposures that went unrecorded were likely present. The donor tested CMV seropositive and was one of the 289 seropositive cohort members. A peripheral blood sample was collected from each donor, and TCR beta sequencing was performed on peripheral blood mononuclear cells. Genomic DNA extraction from the blood cell samples was performed with the Qiagen DNeasy Blood Extraction Kit.

The TCR comes from a man younger than 35 in good health and CMV-seropositive. The sample was PBMCs. The chain is assembled from TRBV6-5 and TRBJ1-2; 8 middle bases align to TRBD1. CDR3 reads: CASIGTGYGYTF. The sequence in DNA is TGTGCCAGCATAGGGACAGGCTATGGCTACACCTTC.